The source of this T cell receptor beta chain is a study of shared clonotypes between healthy human individuals. Method: immunoSEQ multiplex PCR; TCRdb's copy keeps in-frame clones and lacks some. The top ten hold about 0.41% of the sample, which has 2 million to 2.5 million clones, approximately 93% seen once. The CDR3 covers 14 residues. Germline CDR1 reads SGHTA; CDR2 reads FQGTGA. V was clipped by 4 bases and J by 6 bases, with 14 bases between them. The receptor comes from a man in his late teens or twenties in good health. Some clones in this sample may be carry-over from other donors' samples. Sequenced sample: naive CD4+ T cells from PBMCs. As to subset: CD45RA+ positively selected. V usage is TRBV7-3 and J usage is TRBJ2-3, with D maybe TRBD2 (6 bases). The CDR3 sequence is CASSSGLSGDTQYF. The CDR3 region has the DNA TGTGCCAGCAGCTCGGGACTTTCCGGGGATACGCAGTATTTT.